The next 16 T cell receptor beta chains were all read from a single sample in a study of T-cell memory formation after mild COVID-19. MiXCR, applied by TCRdb to the 5' RACE reads, yields one record per CDR3 protein. The data show about 500,000 distinct CDR3 sequences, about 20% seen once. Sequenced input: PBMCs or a T cell subset sorted from them (not recorded which). These receptors came from an adult woman who had mild COVID-19 (a few samples of this study predate the infection). Cell type and time point are not known.

This clonotype was detected a few times. J is TRBJ2-7 and V is TRBV19; TRBD2 matches at 10 bases. The germline gives CDR1 LNHDA, CDR2 SQIVND (reference sequence). With V trimmed by 1 base and J by 1 base, 4 bases remained unmatched. CDR3 length equals 16 residues. CDR3 protein: CASSIVLAGGSYEQYF. The CDR3 region has the DNA TGTGCCAGTAGTATAGTATTAGCGGGAGGATCCTACGAGCAGTACTTC.

V gene TRBV29-1 combines with J gene TRBJ2-7; the D gene could be TRBD1 or TRBD2 (5 bases each). The CDR3 is 10 amino acids. The ends were cut back, 4 bases at V and 6 bases at J, with 7 bases in the middle. CDR1 SQVTM and CDR2 ANQGSEA come from the germline V gene. CDR3 sequence: CSVVGGEQYF. In nucleotides, the CDR3 is TGCAGCGTTGTTGGGGGCGAGCAGTACTTC.

In this sample, this clonotype turned up many times. The chain is built from TRBV6-5 and TRBJ2-2; D is unresolved. The CDR3 is 12 amino acids. CDR1 is MNHEY and CDR2 is SVGAGI in the germline V gene. Trimming pared 3 bases from V and 2 bases from J, leaving 1 base between. CDR3 coding DNA: TGTGCCAGCAGTTATAACACCGGGGAGCTGTTTTTT. It yields the protein CASSYNTGELFF.

This sequence joins TRBV10-3 and TRBJ2-7, with D possibly being TRBD1 (5 bases). This CDR3 comprises 14 residues. Germline values: CDR1 ENHRY, CDR2 SYGVKD. V gave up 2 bases and J gave up 2 bases, with 10 bases separating them. CDR3 residues: CAISEPRVPYEQYF. The CDR3 coding sequence is TGTGCCATCAGTGAGCCCAGGGTCCCCTACGAGCAGTACTTC.

This clonotype was seen more than once but under ten times. The chain has TRBV25-1 and TRBJ2-5; TRBD2 agrees at 8 bases. J was trimmed by 3 bases and V by 2 bases; bases with no gene match: 2. Germline assignment: CDR1 MGHDK and CDR2 SYGVNS. The CDR3 spans 14 residues. The CDR3: CASSEPAGEETQYF. CDR3 sequence (DNA): TGTGCCAGCAGTGAACCAGCGGGGGAAGAGACCCAGTACTTC.

In its sample, this clonotype was seen a few times. V usage is TRBV3-1 and J usage is TRBJ2-5; a weak D match, TRBD2 (5 bases). The germline V gene has CDR1 LGHDT and CDR2 YNNKEL (reference sequence). Trimming cost V 4 bases and J 5 bases, with 17 bases left between them. The CDR3 loop spans 15 amino acids. CDR3 region: CASSLIPGSRETQYF. The CDR3 DNA reads TGTGCCAGCAGCCTCATACCGGGAAGCAGGGAGACCCAGTACTTC.

This clonotype has just a few counts. The chain links TRBV6-5 to TRBJ2-7; no firm D call. The CDR3 consists of 13 residues. Trimming removed 8 bases at V and 2 bases at J, with 13 bases between. The germline V gene has CDR1 MNHEY and CDR2 SVGAGI. CDR3 nucleotides: TGTGCCAGCGGCAGTAGTTACACCTACGAGCAGTACTTC. This encodes CASGSSYTYEQYF.

This clonotype was seen only a few times. This chain uses TRBV27 with TRBJ1-1; D gene uncertain. V lost 8 bases and J lost 4, with 14 bases in between. The CDR3 totals 13 residues. Germline V gene sequence: CDR1 MNHEY, CDR2 SMNVEV (reference sequence). CDR3 sequence reads: CASVSPMGTEAFF. CDR3 nucleotides: TGTGCCAGCGTCTCCCCGATGGGCACTGAAGCTTTCTTT.

This chain connects TRBV20-1 to TRBJ1-2, with TRBD1 as a possible D gene (5 bases). Germline lookup yields CDR1 DFQATT and CDR2 SNEGSKA (reference sequence). V was shortened by 6 bases and J by 8 bases, with 16 bases between the two germline ends. CDR3 length equals 12 residues. DNA for the CDR3: TGCAGTGCCCCGGGGGGACGAGGGGGCTACACCTTC. Translated, it gives CSAPGGRGGYTF.

This clonotype was observed a few times. This rearrangement joins TRBV5-1 to TRBJ1-1, with unresolved D. V dropped 0 bases and J dropped 7 bases, with 13 bases sitting between them. Looked up from germline, CDR1 is SGHRS and CDR2 is YFSETQ. This CDR3 has 14 residues. The CDR3 DNA reads TGCGCCAGCAGCTTGGTCGGGGAGGGTCTTGAAGCTTTCTTT. Translating gives CASSLVGEGLEAFF. Filled out from reference TRBV5-1 and TRBJ1-1, the complete variable domain reads KAGVTQTPRYLIKTRGQQVTLSCSPISGHRSVSWYQQTPGQGLQFLFEYFSETQRNKGNFPGRFSGRQFSNSRSEMNVSTLELGDSALYLCASSLVGEGLEAFFGQGTRLTVV.

This chain joins TRBV2 and TRBJ2-1; D is perhaps TRBD1 or TRBD2 (6 bases each). The ends were cut back, 1 base at V and 7 bases at J, with 17 bases in the middle. In germline, CDR1 is SNHLY, CDR2 FYNNEI. CDR3 length: 16 amino acids. CDR3 nucleotide sequence: TGTGCCAGCAGTGAAGAGGAGGGGGTCCGTGCTAATGAGCAGTTCTTC. As protein: CASSEEEGVRANEQFF.

The chain links TRBV10-3 to TRBJ2-2; TRBD1 is a possible D gene (5 bases). Germline CDR1 reads ENHRY; CDR2 reads SYGVKD. CDR3 length: 13 amino acids. Trimming pared 10 bases from V and 5 bases from J, leaving 14 bases between. The CDR3 DNA sequence: TGTGCCACGACGGACATGGCAACCGGGGAGCTGTTTTTT. Its protein is CATTDMATGELFF.

This clonotype has just a few counts. J is TRBJ2-7 and V is TRBV15; TRBD2 agrees at 14 bases. Per the germline V gene, CDR1 is LNHNV and CDR2 is YYDKDF (reference sequence). V lost 1 base, J lost 4 bases, and 9 bases stayed unmatched. The CDR3 totals 18 residues. The CDR3 loop is CATSRGRLAGGPDYEQYF. The CDR3 DNA follows: TGTGCCACCAGCAGAGGCCGACTAGCGGGAGGGCCAGATTACGAGCAGTACTTC. Full variable domain (remainder filled in from reference TRBV15 and TRBJ2-7): DAMVIQNPRYQVTQFGKPVTLSCSQTLNHNVMYWYQQKSSQAPKLLFHYYDKDFNNEADTPDNFQSRRPNTSFCFLDIRSPGLGDTAMYLCATSRGRLAGGPDYEQYFGPGTRLTVT.

The sample holds a few counts of this clonotype. The chain joins TRBV6-1 to TRBJ1-5; D gene uncertain. This CDR3 contains 16 residues. Germline V CDR1 and CDR2: MNHNS, SASEGT. V was clipped by 3 bases and J by 1 base, with 13 bases between them. As DNA, the CDR3 is TGTGCCAGCAGTGATCTATCCGGGATCAGCAATCAGCCCCAGCATTTT. The encoded protein is CASSDLSGISNQPQHF.

The chain joins TRBV10-3 to TRBJ2-5; D is perhaps TRBD2 (5 bases). This CDR3 is built from 14 residues. The germline CDR1 and CDR2 sequences are ENHRY and SYGVKD. V lost 6 bases to trimming and J lost 2 bases, with 13 bases between them. The DNA for the CDR3 is TGTGCCATCAGGACCCCGGGAAGACAAGAGACCCAGTACTTC. This translates into CAIRTPGRQETQYF.

The sample holds a few counts of this clonotype. The rearrangement links TRBV7-9 to TRBJ1-1, with D unresolved. The V and J ends lost 1 base and 8 bases respectively, with 11 bases between them. CDR3 length equals 13 residues. CDR1 SEHNR and CDR2 FQNEAQ come from the germline V gene (reference sequence). CDR3 bases: TGTGCCAGCAGCTTAGGGGCCCGAGGAGAAGCTTTCTTT. Translating it yields CASSLGARGEAFF.